This is a list of T cell receptor beta chains from one sample in a study of T cell repertoires in cytomegalovirus infection. Each CDR3 protein is one row after TCRdb ran MiXCR on the reads. The sample contains some 77,000 distinct CDR3 sequences, about 3.8% of which appear only once. The sequencing input was PBMCs. These receptors were obtained from a human donor in good health (CMV status not recorded). Some clones in this sample may be carry-over from other donors' samples. The CDR3 runs from the conserved cysteine through the conserved F or W. D genes are given only for firm matches. Each size is how often the clone was seen (once, few, many) or a class if it is expanded.

TRBJ2-5,many,TRBD2,TRBV29-1,TGCAGCGTCGGGGGGTTAACTCAAGAGACCCAGTACTTC,CSVGGLTQETQYF
TRBJ1-1,many,-,TRBV7-9,TGTGCCAGCAGCCCCAGGGTAGCAACTTTCTTT,CASSPRVATFF
TRBJ2-5,many,-,TRBV28,TGTGCCAGCAGAATCAGGGGTGTAGAGACCCAGTACTTC,CASRIRGVETQYF
TRBJ2-5,many,-,TRBV9,TGTGCCAGCAGCGTAAGGGGGGCTCCTGAAGAGACCCAGTACTTC,CASSVRGAPEETQYF
TRBJ1-1,many,-,TRBV20-1,TGCAGTGCTAGGCGCCGGGACGGGAGCACTGAAGCTTTCTTT,CSARRRDGSTEAFF
TRBJ1-5,many,TRBD1,TRBV6-2/TRBV6-3,TGTGCCAGCAGTTACTTCGACAGGGGGCTCAGCAATCAGCCCCAGCATTTT,CASSYFDRGLSNQPQHF
TRBJ1-5,many,TRBD1,TRBV27,TGTGCCAGCAGTTCCGGACAGGGCTTCAATCAGCCCCAGCATTTT,CASSSGQGFNQPQHF
TRBJ1-6,many,-,TRBV7-2,TGTGCCAGCGGCGGGATCCGCGGCACCTATAATTCACCCCTCCACTTT,CASGGIRGTYNSPLHF
TRBJ2-7,many,TRBD2,TRBV12-3/TRBV12-4,TGTGCCAGCAGTCAGTTGTGGCGGGCCCTAGCGGGGGACCTTGAGCAGTACTTC,CASSQLWRALAGDLEQYF
TRBJ1-1,many,-,TRBV5-4,TGTGCCAGCAGTATACTACGGGGGAACACTGAAGCTTTCTTT,CASSILRGNTEAFF
TRBJ2-1,many,-,TRBV20-1,TGCAGTGCTAGGTGGACGGGGGCGGGTTACAATGAGCAGTTCTTC,CSARWTGAGYNEQFF
TRBJ1-2,many,-,TRBV7-8,TGTGCCAGCGGTCGGGGCAGACCCTATGGCTACACCTTC,CASGRGRPYGYTF
TRBJ2-7,many,-,TRBV6-1,TGTGCCAGCAGTGACGGACCGTCATACGAGCAGTACTTC,CASSDGPSYEQYF
TRBJ2-4,many,-,TRBV27,TGTGCCAGCAGTCCACGAATAGGGACACCGAGTAAAAACATTCAGTACTTC,CASSPRIGTPSKNIQYF
TRBJ1-1,many,TRBD1,TRBV5-8,TGTGCCAGCAGCTACGGACAGGGTTACGACACTGAAGCTTTCTTT,CASSYGQGYDTEAFF
TRBJ1-5,many,-,TRBV20-1,TGCAGTGCTTCCCTTGGGGGCAGAAGCAATCAGCCCCAGCATTTT,CSASLGGRSNQPQHF
TRBJ2-2,many,-,TRBV4-1,TGCGCCAGCAGCCCCCTCAGGGCCGGGGAGCTGTTTTTT,CASSPLRAGELFF
TRBJ2-1,many,-,TRBV28,TGTGCCAGCAGGCAAGACCTACAGGGAAACTACAATGAGCAGTTCTTC,CASRQDLQGNYNEQFF
TRBJ1-1,many,-,TRBV6-6,TGTGCCAGCAGTCCGGGACACTCGAACACTGAAGCTTTCTTT,CASSPGHSNTEAFF
TRBJ2-1,many,TRBD2,TRBV7-6,TGTGCCAGCAGCTTAGAGATCGGCGGGGGGGCCGGGGGTGAGCAGTTCTTC,CASSLEIGGGAGGEQFF
TRBJ2-3,many,-,TRBV28,TGTGCCAGCAGTGTCTGGATGGGACTCAACAGAGATACGCAGTATTTT,CASSVWMGLNRDTQYF
TRBJ1-1,many,-,TRBV7-2,TGTGCCAGCATTCCCGGGCACCAGAACACTGAAGCTTTCTTT,CASIPGHQNTEAFF
TRBJ2-7,many,TRBD1,TRBV2,TGTGCCAGCACCGCGGGACAGGGCAAGACCTACGAGCAGTACTTC,CASTAGQGKTYEQYF
TRBJ1-1,many,-,TRBV6-2/TRBV6-3,TGTGCCAGCAGCGAGACCGCAAAGAACACTGAAGCTTTCTTT,CASSETAKNTEAFF
TRBJ2-5,many,-,TRBV7-2,TGTGCCAGCAGCTTAGCGTTCCGGCGGGGTATAGAGACCCAGTACTTC,CASSLAFRRGIETQYF
TRBJ2-3,many,-,TRBV2,TGTGCCAGCAGCGCCTGGACAGGCACAGATACGCAGTATTTT,CASSAWTGTDTQYF
TRBJ1-5,many,-,TRBV23-1,TGCGCCAGCAGTCCAGCCCTGAGAAGGTCCAGCAATCAGCCCCAGCATTTT,CASSPALRRSSNQPQHF
TRBJ1-5,many,-,TRBV2,TGTGCCAGCAATCGTTGGGCCAGCAATCAGCCCCAGCATTTT,CASNRWASNQPQHF
TRBJ2-6,many,-,TRBV10-3,TGTGCCATCAGTGTAACCACAGGGTTAGCTGGGGCCAACGTCCTGACTTTC,CAISVTTGLAGANVLTF
TRBJ1-4,many,-,TRBV11-2,TGTGCCAGCAGCCTTGACCCGGAGGATGAAAAACTGTTTTTT,CASSLDPEDEKLFF
TRBJ1-2,many,-,TRBV12-3/TRBV12-4,TGTGCCAGCAGTTCCAACGGACGGGTCTATGGCTACACCTTC,CASSSNGRVYGYTF
TRBJ2-1,many,TRBD1,TRBV19,TGTGCCAGCAAGACCGGGACAGTGGATTACAATGAGCAGTTCTTC,CASKTGTVDYNEQFF
TRBJ2-3,many,-,TRBV15,TGTGCCACCAGCAGAGATTCTACAGATACGCAGTATTTT,CATSRDSTDTQYF
TRBJ2-1,many,TRBD2,TRBV12-3/TRBV12-4,TGTGCCAGCAGGTATCTAGCGGGGGGGCGCGCTGAGCAGTTCTTC,CASRYLAGGRAEQFF
TRBJ2-1,many,-,TRBV12-3/TRBV12-4,TGTGCCAGCACCCCCGCCCATGAGCAGTTCTTC,CASTPAHEQFF
TRBJ1-2,many,-,TRBV7-9,TGTGCCAGCAGCCCGCTCGCGTCCGATGGCTACACCTTC,CASSPLASDGYTF
TRBJ1-1,many,TRBD1,TRBV14,TGTGCCAGCAGCCCGCTCTGGACAGGGAACACTGAAGCTTTCTTT,CASSPLWTGNTEAFF
TRBJ1-2,many,-,TRBV20-1,TGCAGTGCTAGAGATAGGGTTGGCTACACCTTC,CSARDRVGYTF
TRBJ1-1,many,-,TRBV9,TGTGCCAGCAGCGTCGGACACGGGTCGAACACTGAAGCTTTCTTT,CASSVGHGSNTEAFF
TRBJ1-5,many,-,TRBV7-2,TGTGCCAGCAGCTCCCGAGTGGGTCAGCCCCAGCATTTT,CASSSRVGQPQHF
TRBJ2-7,many,-,TRBV19,TGTGCCAGTAGTCAACAGGGTCCATACGAGCAGTACTTC,CASSQQGPYEQYF
TRBJ2-5,many,TRBD2,TRBV7-2,TGTGCCAGCAGCTCACCGACTAGCTGGGGGACCCAGTACTTC,CASSSPTSWGTQYF
TRBJ1-2,many,-,TRBV28,TGTGCCAGCAGAATAACTAACTATGGCTACACCTTC,CASRITNYGYTF
TRBJ1-1,many,-,TRBV18,TGTGCCAGCTCACCACCGATTTTTTCGCCAATGAACACTGAAGCTTTCTTT,CASSPPIFSPMNTEAFF
TRBJ2-5,many,-,TRBV7-2,TGTGCCAGCAGCTCCCACCCCCAAGAGACCCAGTACTTC,CASSSHPQETQYF
TRBJ1-1,many,TRBD1,TRBV19,TGTGCCAGTACGACAGGGGAGTTGATGAACACTGAAGCTTTCTTT,CASTTGELMNTEAFF
TRBJ1-2,many,-,TRBV4-3,TGCGCCAGCAGCCAAGATGCGAGGGGCGCAACCTATGGCTACACCTTC,CASSQDARGATYGYTF
TRBJ1-1,many,-,TRBV7-2,TGTGCCAGCAGCTTAAGGACCGTACCTGAAGCTTTCTTT,CASSLRTVPEAFF